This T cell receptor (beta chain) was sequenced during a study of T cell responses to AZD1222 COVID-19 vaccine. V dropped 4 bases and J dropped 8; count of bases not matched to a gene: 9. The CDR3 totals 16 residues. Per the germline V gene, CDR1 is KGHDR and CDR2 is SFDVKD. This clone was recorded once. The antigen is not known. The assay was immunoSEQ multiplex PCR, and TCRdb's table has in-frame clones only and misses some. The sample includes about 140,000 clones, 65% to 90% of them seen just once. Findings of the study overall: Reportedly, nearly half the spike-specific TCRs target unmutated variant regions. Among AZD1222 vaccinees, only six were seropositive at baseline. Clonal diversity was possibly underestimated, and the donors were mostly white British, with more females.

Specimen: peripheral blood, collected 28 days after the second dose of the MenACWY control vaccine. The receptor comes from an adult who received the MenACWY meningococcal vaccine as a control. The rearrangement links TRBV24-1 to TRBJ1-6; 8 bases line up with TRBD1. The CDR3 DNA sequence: TGTGCCACCAGTGACCCGCAGGGGGCTAAGGATTCACCCCTCCACTTT. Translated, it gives CATSDPQGAKDSPLHF.